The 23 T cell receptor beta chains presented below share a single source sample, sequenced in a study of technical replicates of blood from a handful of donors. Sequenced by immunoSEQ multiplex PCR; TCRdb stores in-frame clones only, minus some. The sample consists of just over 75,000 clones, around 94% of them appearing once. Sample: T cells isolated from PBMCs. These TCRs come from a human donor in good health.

CDR3 loop: CASSLYTGSDEQYF. In DNA, the CDR3 is TGCGCCAGCAGCTTGTATACAGGGTCAGACGAGCAGTACTTC. The chain employs TRBV5-1 and TRBJ2-7; a weak D match, TRBD1 (6 bases). V lost 1 base to trimming and J lost 5 bases, with 13 bases between them. CDR1 and CDR2 (germline): SGHRS, YFSETQ. This CDR3 has 14 amino acids.

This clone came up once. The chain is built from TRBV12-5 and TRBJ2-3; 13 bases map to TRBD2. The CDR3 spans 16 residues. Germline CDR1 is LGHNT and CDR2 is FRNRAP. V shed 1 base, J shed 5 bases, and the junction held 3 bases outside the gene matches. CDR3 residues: CASGLGLAGGGDTQYF. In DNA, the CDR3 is TGTGCTAGTGGTTTGGGACTAGCGGGAGGTGGAGATACGCAGTATTTT.

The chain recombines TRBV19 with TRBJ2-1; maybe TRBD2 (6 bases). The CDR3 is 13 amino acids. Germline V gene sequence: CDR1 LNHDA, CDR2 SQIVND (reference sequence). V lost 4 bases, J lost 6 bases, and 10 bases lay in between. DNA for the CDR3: TGTGCCAGTAGTAGGAGCGGGTTCAATGAGCAGTTCTTC. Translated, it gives CASSRSGFNEQFF. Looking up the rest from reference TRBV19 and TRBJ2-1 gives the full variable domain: DGGITQSPKYLFRKEGQNVTLSCEQNLNHDAMYWYRQDPGQGLRLIYYSQIVNDFQKGDIAEGYSVSREKKESFPLTVTSAQKNPTAFYLCASSRSGFNEQFFGPGTRLTVL.

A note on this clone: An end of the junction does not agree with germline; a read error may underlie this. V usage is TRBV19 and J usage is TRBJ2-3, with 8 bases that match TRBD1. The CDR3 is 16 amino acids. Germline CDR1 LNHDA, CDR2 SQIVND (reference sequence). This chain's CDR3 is CASSIAWDRSTYTQYF. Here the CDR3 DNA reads TGTGCCAGTAGTATAGCCTGGGACAGGAGCACATATACGCAGTATTTT. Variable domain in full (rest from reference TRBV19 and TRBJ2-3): DGGITQSPKYLFRKEGQNVTLSCEQNLNHDAMYWYRQDPGQGLRLIYYSQIVNDFQKGDIAEGYSVSREKKESFPLTVTSAQKNPTAFYLCASSIAWDRSTYTQYFGPGTRLTVL.

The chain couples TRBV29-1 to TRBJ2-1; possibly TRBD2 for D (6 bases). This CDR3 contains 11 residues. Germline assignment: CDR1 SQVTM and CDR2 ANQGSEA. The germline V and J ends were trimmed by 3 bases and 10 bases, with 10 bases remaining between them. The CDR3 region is CSVDRAGEQFF. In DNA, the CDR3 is TGCAGCGTTGACCGCGCGGGGGAGCAGTTCTTC.

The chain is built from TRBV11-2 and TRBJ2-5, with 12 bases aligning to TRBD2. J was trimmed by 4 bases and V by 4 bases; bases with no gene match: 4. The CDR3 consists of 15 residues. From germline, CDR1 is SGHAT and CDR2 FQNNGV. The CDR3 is CASSSTSGSGETQYF. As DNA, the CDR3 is TGTGCCAGCAGCTCGACTAGCGGGAGCGGAGAGACCCAGTACTTC.

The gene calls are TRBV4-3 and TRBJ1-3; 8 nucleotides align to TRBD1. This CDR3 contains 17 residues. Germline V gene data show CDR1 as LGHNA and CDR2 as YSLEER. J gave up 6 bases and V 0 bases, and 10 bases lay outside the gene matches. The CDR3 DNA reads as TGCGCCAGCAGCCAAGAATTATATCAGGGGGCTCTAAACACCATATATTTT. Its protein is CASSQELYQGALNTIYF.

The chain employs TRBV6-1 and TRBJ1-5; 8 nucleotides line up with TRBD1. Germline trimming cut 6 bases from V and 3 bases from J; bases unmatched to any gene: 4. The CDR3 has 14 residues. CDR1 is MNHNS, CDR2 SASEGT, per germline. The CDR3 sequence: CASRWGQVNQPQHF. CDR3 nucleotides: TGTGCCAGCAGATGGGGACAGGTCAATCAGCCCCAGCATTTT.

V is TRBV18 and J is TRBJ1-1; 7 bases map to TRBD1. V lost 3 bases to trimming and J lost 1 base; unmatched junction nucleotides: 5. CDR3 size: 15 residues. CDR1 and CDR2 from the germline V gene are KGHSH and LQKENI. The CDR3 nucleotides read TGTGCCAGCTCACCCAAGACAGGGCAGAACACTGAAGCTTTCTTT. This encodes CASSPKTGQNTEAFF.

The CDR3 protein is CASSYYNFPDTGELFF. Here the CDR3 DNA reads TGTGCCAGCAGTTACTATAACTTCCCGGACACCGGGGAGCTGTTTTTT. The chain uses TRBV6-5 and TRBJ2-2, with D unclear. Germline-derived CDR1 and CDR2 are MNHEY and SVGAGI. V was cut by 1 base and J by 3 bases, with 12 bases left in between. The CDR3 is made up of 16 amino acids.

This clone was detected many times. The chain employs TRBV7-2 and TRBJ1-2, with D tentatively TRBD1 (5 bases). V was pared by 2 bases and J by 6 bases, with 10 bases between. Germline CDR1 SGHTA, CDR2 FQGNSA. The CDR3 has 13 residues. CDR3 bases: TGTGCCAGCAGCTTACAGGGATCGGATGGCTACACCTTC. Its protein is CASSLQGSDGYTF.

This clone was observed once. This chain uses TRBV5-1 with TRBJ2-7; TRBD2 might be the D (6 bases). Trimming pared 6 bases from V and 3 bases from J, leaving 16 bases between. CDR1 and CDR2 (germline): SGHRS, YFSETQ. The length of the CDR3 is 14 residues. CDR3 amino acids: CASTPQAGLYEQYF. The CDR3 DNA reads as TGCGCCAGCACCCCTCAGGCGGGGCTCTACGAGCAGTACTTC.

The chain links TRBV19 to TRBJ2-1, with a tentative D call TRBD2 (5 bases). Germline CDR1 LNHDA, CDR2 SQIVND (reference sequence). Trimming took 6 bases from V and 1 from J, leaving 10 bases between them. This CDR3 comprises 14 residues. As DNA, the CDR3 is TGTGCCAGTAGGTACGGGGAATCCTACAATGAGCAGTTCTTC. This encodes CASRYGESYNEQFF.

Written as DNA, the CDR3 is TGTGCCAGTAGTATTAGCGGGAGGGCCTATTCCTACGAGCAGTACTTC. Its translation: CASSISGRAYSYEQYF. The chain couples TRBV19 to TRBJ2-7; 11 bases map to TRBD2. Germline lookup yields CDR1 LNHDA and CDR2 SQIVND (reference sequence). The J segment lost 1 base and the V segment lost 3 bases, leaving 5 bases of the junction unmatched. The CDR3 runs to 16 residues.

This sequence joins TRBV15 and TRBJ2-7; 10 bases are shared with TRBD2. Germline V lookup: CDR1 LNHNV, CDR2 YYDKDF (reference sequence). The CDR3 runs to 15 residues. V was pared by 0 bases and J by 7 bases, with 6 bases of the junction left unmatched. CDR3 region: CATSRELAGEEEQYF. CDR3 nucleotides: TGTGCCACCAGCAGAGAGCTAGCGGGAGAAGAAGAGCAGTACTTC. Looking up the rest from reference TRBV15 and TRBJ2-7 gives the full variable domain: DAMVIQNPRYQVTQFGKPVTLSCSQTLNHNVMYWYQQKSSQAPKLLFHYYDKDFNNEADTPDNFQSRRPNTSFCFLDIRSPGLGDTAMYLCATSRELAGEEEQYFGPGTRLTVT.

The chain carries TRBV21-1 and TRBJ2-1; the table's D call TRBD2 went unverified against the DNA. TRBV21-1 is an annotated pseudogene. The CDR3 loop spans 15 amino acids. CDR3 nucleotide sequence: TGTGCCAGCAGCAGTCCCGGGACTATTTCGAATGAGCAGTTCTTC. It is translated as CASSSPGTISNEQFF.

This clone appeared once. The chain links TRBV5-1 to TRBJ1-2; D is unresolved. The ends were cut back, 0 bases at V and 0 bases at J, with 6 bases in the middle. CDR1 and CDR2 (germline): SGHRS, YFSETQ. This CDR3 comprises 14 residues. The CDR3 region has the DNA TGCGCCAGCAGCTTGGCCACTACTAACTATGGCTACACCTTC. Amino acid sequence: CASSLATTNYGYTF. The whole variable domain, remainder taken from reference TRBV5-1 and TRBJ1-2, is KAGVTQTPRYLIKTRGQQVTLSCSPISGHRSVSWYQQTPGQGLQFLFEYFSETQRNKGNFPGRFSGRQFSNSRSEMNVSTLELGDSALYLCASSLATTNYGYTFGSGTRLTVV.

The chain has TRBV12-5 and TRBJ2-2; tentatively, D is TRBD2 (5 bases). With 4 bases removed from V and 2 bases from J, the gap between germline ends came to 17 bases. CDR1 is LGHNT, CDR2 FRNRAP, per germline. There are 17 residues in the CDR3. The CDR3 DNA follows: TGTGCTAGTGGTTCCGGACTTCCCAGCGGAAACACCGGGGAGCTGTTTTTT. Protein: CASGSGLPSGNTGELFF.

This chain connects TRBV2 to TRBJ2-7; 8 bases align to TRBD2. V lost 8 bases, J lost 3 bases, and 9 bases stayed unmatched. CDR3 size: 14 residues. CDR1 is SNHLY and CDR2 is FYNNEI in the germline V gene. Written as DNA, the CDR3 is TGTGCCAGCCGGCGGAGCGGGAGTTTCTACGAGCAGTACTTC. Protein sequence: CASRRSGSFYEQYF.

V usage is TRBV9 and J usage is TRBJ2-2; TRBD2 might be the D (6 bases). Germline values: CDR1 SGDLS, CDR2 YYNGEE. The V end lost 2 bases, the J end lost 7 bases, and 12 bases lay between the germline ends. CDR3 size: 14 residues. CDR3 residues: CASSVGGVVGELFF. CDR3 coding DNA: TGTGCCAGCAGCGTTGGCGGGGTAGTCGGGGAGCTGTTTTTT.

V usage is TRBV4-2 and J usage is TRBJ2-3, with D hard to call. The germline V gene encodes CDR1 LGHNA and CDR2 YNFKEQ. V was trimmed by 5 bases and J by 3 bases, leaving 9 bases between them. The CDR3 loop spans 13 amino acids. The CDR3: CASSEILTDTQYF. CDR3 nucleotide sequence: TGTGCCAGCAGCGAAATACTAACAGATACGCAGTATTTT.

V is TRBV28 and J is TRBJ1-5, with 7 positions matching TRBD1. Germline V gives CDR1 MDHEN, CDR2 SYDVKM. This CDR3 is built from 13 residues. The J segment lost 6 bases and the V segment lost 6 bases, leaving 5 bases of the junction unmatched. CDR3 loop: CASRKGAAQPQHF. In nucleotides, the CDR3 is TGTGCCAGCAGAAAGGGGGCGGCTCAGCCCCAGCATTTT.

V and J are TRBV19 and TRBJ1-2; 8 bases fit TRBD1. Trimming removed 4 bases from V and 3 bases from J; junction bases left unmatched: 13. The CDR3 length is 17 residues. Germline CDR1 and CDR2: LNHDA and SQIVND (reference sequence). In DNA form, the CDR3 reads TGTGCCAGTAGTACACTCGAATCCCTGACAGGGGACTATGGCTACACCTTC. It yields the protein CASSTLESLTGDYGYTF.